This T cell receptor beta chain was captured by sequencing in a study of CD4+ T cells in melanoma. Overall study findings and caveats: A reported correlation linked neoantigen-specific CD4+ T cells to CD8+, macrophage and B cell function. Reportedly, melanoma neoantigen-specific CD4+ T cells showed varied differentiation states.

This clone was picked up one time. The antigen remains undetermined. Produced via immunoSEQ multiplex PCR; TCRdb's table is partial and in-frame only. Of some 13,000 clones detected, over 60% appear once; the ten largest clones hold 16%. The CDR3 covers 17 residues. V lost 5 bases to trimming and J lost 0 bases, with 17 bases between them. The germline V gene encodes CDR1 SGHVS and CDR2 FQNEAQ. Sequenced input: cells from a culture (not recorded whether cultured in vitro). The sequence derives from a human donor with melanoma. The V gene is TRBV7-8, the J gene TRBJ2-1; D possibly corresponds to TRBD1 (6 bases). CDR3 protein: CASSRVGARGSYNEQFF. The CDR3 DNA reads as TGTGCCAGCAGCCGGGTGGGGGCTCGGGGCTCCTACAATGAGCAGTTCTTC.